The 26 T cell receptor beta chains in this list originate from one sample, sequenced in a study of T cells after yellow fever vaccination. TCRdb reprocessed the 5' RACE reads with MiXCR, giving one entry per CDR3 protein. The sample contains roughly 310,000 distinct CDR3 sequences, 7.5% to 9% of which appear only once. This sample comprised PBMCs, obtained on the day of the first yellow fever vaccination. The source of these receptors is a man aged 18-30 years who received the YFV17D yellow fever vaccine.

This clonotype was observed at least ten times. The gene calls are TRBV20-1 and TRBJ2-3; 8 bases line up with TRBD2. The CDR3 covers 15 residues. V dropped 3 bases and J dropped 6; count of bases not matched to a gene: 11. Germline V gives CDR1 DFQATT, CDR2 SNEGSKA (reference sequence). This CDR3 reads CSARVGGVASDTQYF. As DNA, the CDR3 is TGCAGTGCTAGGGTCGGGGGGGTTGCCTCTGATACGCAGTATTTT.

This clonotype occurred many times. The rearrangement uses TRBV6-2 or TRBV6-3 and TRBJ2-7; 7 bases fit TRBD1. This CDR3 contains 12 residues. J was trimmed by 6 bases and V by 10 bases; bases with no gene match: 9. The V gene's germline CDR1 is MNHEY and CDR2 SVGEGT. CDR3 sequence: CATQEAGGEQYV. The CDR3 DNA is TGTGCCACCCAGGAGGCAGGGGGCGAGCAGTACGTC.

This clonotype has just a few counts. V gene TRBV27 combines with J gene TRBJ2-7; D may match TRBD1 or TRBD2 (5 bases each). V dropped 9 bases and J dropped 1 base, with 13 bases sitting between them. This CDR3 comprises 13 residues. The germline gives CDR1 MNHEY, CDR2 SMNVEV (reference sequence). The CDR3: CASSTRGSYEQYF. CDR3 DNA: TGTGCCAGTTCTACTAGGGGTTCCTACGAGCAGTACTTC.

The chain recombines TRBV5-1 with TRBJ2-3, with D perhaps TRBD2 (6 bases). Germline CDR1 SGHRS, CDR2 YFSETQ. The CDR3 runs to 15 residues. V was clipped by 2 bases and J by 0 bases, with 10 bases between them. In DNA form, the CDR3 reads TGCGCCAGCAGCTTCGCGGGGCCAAGCACAGATACGCAGTATTTT. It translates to CASSFAGPSTDTQYF.

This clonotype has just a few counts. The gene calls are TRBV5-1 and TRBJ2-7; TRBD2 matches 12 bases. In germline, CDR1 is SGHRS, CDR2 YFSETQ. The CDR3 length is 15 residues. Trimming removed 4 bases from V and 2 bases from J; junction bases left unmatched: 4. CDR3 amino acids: CASSPTSGGPYEQYV. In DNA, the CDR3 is TGCGCCAGCAGCCCGACTAGCGGGGGACCCTACGAGCAGTACGTC.

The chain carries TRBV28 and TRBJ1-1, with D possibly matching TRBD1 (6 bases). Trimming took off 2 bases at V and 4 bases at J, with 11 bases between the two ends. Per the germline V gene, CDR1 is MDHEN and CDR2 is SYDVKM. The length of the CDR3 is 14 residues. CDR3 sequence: CASSLTGRSTEAFF. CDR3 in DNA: TGTGCCAGCAGTTTAACAGGGCGGTCCACTGAAGCTTTCTTT.

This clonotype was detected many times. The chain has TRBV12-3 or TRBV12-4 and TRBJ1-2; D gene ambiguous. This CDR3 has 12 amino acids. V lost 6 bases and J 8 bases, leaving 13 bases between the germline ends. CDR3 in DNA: TGTGCCAGCAGAACGGAGGTTCGGGGCTACACCTTC. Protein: CASRTEVRGYTF.

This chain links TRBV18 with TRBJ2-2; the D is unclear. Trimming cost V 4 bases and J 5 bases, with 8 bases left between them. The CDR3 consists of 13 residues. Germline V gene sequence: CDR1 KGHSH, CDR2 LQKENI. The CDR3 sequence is CASSRRQTGELFF. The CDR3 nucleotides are TGTGCCAGCTCACGAAGACAAACCGGGGAGCTGTTTTTT. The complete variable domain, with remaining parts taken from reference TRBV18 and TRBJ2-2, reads NAGVMQNPRHLVRRRGQEARLRCSPMKGHSHVYWYRQLPEEGLKFMVYLQKENIIDESGMPKERFSAEFPKEGPSILRIQQVVRGDSAAYFCASSRRQTGELFFGEGSRLTVL.

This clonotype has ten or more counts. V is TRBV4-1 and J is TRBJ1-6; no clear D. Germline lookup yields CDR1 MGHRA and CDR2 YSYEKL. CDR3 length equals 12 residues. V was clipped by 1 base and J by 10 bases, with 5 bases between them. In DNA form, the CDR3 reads TGCGCCAGCAGCCAAGTGGGGTCACCCCTCCACTTT. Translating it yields CASSQVGSPLHF.

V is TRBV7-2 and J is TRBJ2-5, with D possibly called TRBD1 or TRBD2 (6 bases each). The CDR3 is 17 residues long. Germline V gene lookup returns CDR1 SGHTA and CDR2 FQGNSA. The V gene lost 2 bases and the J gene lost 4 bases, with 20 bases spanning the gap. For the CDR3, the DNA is TGTGCCAGCAGCTTAAGACCGATGGGGGGCTACGGAGAGACCCAGTACTTC. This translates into CASSLRPMGGYGETQYF.

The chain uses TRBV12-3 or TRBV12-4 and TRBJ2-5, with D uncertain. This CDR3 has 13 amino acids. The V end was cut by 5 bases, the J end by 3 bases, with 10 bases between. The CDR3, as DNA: TGTGCCAGCAGTAAAAGACTGAAAGAGACCCAGTACTTC. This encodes CASSKRLKETQYF.

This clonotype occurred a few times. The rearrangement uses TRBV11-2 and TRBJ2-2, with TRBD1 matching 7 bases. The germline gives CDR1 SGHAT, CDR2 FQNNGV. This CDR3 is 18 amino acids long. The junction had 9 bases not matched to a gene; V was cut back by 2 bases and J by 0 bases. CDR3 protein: CASSLPGQGVANTGELFF. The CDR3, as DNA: TGTGCCAGCAGCTTACCAGGGCAGGGGGTCGCGAACACCGGGGAGCTGTTTTTT.

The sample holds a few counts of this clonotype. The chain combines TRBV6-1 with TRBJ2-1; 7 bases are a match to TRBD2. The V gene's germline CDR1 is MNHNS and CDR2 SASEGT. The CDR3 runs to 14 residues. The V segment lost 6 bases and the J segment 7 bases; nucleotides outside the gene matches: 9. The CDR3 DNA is TGTGCCAGCAGGGGGACCGGGACTAAAAATGAGCAGTTCTTC. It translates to CASRGTGTKNEQFF.

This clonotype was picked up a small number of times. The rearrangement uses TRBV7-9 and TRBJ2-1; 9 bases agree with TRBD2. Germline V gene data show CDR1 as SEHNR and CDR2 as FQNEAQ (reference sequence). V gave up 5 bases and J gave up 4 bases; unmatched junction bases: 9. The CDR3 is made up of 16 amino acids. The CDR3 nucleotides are TGTGCCAGCAGCCTCGCCCTAGCGGGGATTTACAATGAGCAGTTCTTC. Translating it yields CASSLALAGIYNEQFF.

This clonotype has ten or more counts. CDR3: CASSESLTGSEEQFF. The CDR3 DNA sequence: TGTGCCAGCAGTGAAAGCCTTACAGGGTCGGAAGAGCAGTTCTTC. The gene calls are TRBV12-3 or TRBV12-4 and TRBJ2-1; perhaps TRBD1 as D (6 bases). The V end lost 5 bases, the J end lost 10 bases, and 21 bases lay between the germline ends. The CDR3 loop spans 15 amino acids.

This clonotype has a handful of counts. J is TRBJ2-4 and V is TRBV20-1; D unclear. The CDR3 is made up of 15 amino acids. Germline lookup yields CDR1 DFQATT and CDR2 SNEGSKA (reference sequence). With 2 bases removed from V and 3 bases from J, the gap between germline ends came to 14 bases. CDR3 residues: CSARNDHADKNIQYF. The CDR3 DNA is TGCAGTGCTAGAAATGACCATGCTGACAAAAACATTCAGTACTTC.

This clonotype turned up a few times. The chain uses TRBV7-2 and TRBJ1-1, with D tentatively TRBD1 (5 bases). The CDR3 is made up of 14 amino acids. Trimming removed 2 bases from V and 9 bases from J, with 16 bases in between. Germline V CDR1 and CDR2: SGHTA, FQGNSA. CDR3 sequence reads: CASSLRGLRPKAFF. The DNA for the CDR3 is TGTGCCAGCAGCTTACGGGGGTTACGTCCCAAAGCTTTCTTT.

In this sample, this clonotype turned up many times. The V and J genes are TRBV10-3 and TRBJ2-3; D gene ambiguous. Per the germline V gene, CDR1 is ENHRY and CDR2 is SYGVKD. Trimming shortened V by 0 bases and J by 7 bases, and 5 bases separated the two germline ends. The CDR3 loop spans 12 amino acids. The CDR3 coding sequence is TGTGCCATCAGTGAGTCTATGAATACGCAGTATTTT. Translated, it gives CAISESMNTQYF.

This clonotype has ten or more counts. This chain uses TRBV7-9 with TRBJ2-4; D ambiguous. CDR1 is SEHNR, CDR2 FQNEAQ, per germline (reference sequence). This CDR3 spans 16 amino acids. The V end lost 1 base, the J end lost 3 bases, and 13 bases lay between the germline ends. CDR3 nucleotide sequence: TGTGCCAGCAGCTTAGGAGGCCGGCCCATCAAAAACATTCAGTACTTC. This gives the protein CASSLGGRPIKNIQYF.

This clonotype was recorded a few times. As DNA, the CDR3 is TGTGCCAGCAGTGGGATAATGGGGCGACCCTACAATGAGCAGTTCTTC. Its translation: CASSGIMGRPYNEQFF. J is TRBJ2-1 and V is TRBV14, with a weak D call TRBD1 (5 bases). V was cut by 6 bases and J by 2 bases, with 17 bases left in between. The CDR3 totals 16 residues. Germline V gene sequence: CDR1 SGHDN, CDR2 FVKESK.

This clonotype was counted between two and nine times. DNA for the CDR3: TGTGCCAGCAGCTTAGCGAGACTGGGTAGTCGGGATGGAACAGATACGCAGTATTTT. Its protein is CASSLARLGSRDGTDTQYF. The chain combines TRBV7-8 with TRBJ2-3; a possible D gene is TRBD2 (5 bases). The length of the CDR3 is 19 residues. Germline V lookup: CDR1 SGHVS, CDR2 FQNEAQ. V shed 0 bases and J shed 3 bases, with 22 bases lying between them.

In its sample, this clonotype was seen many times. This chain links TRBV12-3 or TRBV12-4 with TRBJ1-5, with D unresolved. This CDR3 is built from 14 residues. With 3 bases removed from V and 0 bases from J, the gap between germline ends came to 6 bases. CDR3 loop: CASSFRDSNQPQHF. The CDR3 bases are TGTGCCAGCAGTTTCCGAGATAGCAATCAGCCCCAGCATTTT.

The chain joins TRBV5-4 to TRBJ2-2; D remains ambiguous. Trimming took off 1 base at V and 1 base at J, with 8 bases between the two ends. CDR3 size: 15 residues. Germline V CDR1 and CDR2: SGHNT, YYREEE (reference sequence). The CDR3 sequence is CASSLRSRNTGELFF. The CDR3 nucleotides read TGTGCCAGCAGCTTGCGGAGCCGGAACACCGGGGAGCTGTTTTTT.

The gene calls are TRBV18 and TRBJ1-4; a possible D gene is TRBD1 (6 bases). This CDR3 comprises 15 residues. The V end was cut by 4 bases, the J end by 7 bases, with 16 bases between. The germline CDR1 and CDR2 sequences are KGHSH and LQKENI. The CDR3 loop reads CASSRSADRLEKLFF. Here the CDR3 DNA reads TGTGCCAGCTCACGTTCGGCGGACAGACTTGAAAAACTGTTTTTT.

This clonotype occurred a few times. This CDR3 is CAGGGTSGGDTQYF. In DNA, the CDR3 is TGTGCCGGGGGGGGGACTAGCGGGGGAGATACGCAGTATTTT. This sequence joins TRBV6-1 and TRBJ2-3, with 14 bases fitting TRBD2. Germline CDR1 and CDR2: MNHNS and SASEGT. This CDR3 has 14 residues. J lost 5 bases, V lost 11 bases, and 6 bases had no gene match.

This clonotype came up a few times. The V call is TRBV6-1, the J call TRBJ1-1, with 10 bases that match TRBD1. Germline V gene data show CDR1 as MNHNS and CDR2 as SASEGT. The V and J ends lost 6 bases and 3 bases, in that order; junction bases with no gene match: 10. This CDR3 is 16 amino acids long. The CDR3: CASSLGGTGVYTEAFF. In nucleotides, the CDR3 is TGTGCCAGCAGCTTGGGGGGGACAGGGGTGTACACTGAAGCTTTCTTT.